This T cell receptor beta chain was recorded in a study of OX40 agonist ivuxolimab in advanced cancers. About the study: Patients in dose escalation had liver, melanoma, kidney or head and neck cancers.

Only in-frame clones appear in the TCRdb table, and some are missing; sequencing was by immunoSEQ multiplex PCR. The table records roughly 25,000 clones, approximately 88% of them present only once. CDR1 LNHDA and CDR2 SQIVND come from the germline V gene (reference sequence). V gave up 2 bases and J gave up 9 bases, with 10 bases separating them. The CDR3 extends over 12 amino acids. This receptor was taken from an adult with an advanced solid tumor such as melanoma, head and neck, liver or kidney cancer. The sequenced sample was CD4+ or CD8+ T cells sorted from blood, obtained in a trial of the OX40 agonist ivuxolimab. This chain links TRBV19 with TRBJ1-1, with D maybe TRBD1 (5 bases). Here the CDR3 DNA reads TGTGCCAGTAGTATATTAGGGGTACAAGCTTTCTTT. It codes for CASSILGVQAFF.